What follows are 22 T cell receptor beta chains derived from one specimen sequenced in a study of blood T cell repertoires in COVID-19. Profiled with immunoSEQ multiplex PCR; TCRdb holds only in-frame clones, not every one. Of around 150,000 clones in the sample, roughly 88% were seen once. The sequenced material came from peripheral blood. The receptor set was obtained from a woman at least 80 years old with active or convalescent COVID-19.

This clone has only one observation. The junction departs from germline at one end; a sequencing error may be responsible. The chain joins TRBV4-3 to TRBJ1-2, with D possibly TRBD1 on 6 matching bases. This CDR3 has 18 amino acids. Germline CDR1 reads LGHNA; CDR2 reads YSLEER. As DNA, the CDR3 is TGCGCCCGCAGCCACGCGCGGGGGTGGGGGGCTTCTAACTATGGCTACACCTTC. This codes for CARSHARGWGASNYGYTF.

The chain uses TRBV19 and TRBJ1-1; 8 nucleotides match TRBD1. The V segment lost 4 bases and the J segment 4 bases; nucleotides outside the gene matches: 5. CDR1 LNHDA and CDR2 SQIVND come from the germline V gene (reference sequence). This CDR3 contains 14 residues. CDR3 sequence reads: CASSTQGAGTEAFF. The CDR3 DNA sequence: TGTGCCAGTAGTACCCAGGGGGCGGGCACTGAAGCTTTCTTT.

The V gene is TRBV6-6, the J gene TRBJ1-5, with TRBD1 as a possible D gene (6 bases). The V end lost 6 bases, the J end lost 7 bases, and 13 bases lay between the germline ends. Germline V gene data show CDR1 as MNHNY and CDR2 as SVGAGI (reference sequence). CDR3 length: 13 residues. CDR3 bases: TGTGCCAGCAGACAGGGTCTTGGACAGCCCCAGCATTTT. Translated: CASRQGLGQPQHF.

This clone has a count of ten or more. The V and J genes are TRBV6-2 or TRBV6-3 and TRBJ1-5; D unclear. There are 13 residues in the CDR3. Germline loops: CDR1 MNHEY, CDR2 SVGEGT. V was cut by 7 bases and J by 4 bases, with 11 bases left in between. This CDR3 reads CASTPQLNQPQHF. The CDR3 region has the DNA TGTGCCAGCACCCCCCAGTTGAATCAGCCCCAGCATTTT.

This chain connects TRBV14 to TRBJ2-7; D perhaps matches TRBD2 (6 bases). Germline V gene sequence: CDR1 SGHDN, CDR2 FVKESK. CDR3 length: 14 residues. Deletions cut 3 bases from V and 6 bases from J, with 15 bases between. CDR3 bases: TGTGCCAGCAGCCATCGGGACTCATGGAGCGAGCAGTACTTC. Translated, it gives CASSHRDSWSEQYF.

This clone was observed once. The J gene is TRBJ1-2, the V gene TRBV12-3 or TRBV12-4; TRBD1 might be the D (6 bases). V gave up 6 bases and J gave up 4 bases, with 12 bases separating them. CDR3 length: 13 residues. The CDR3 bases are TGTGCCAGCAGGCGGGGGACACTCTATGGCTACACCTTC. Its protein product is CASRRGTLYGYTF.

This chain connects TRBV10-3 to TRBJ1-5; D call uncertain. Germline V gives CDR1 ENHRY, CDR2 SYGVKD. The length of the CDR3 is 13 residues. V lost 3 bases and J 3 bases, leaving 6 bases between the germline ends. The DNA for the CDR3 is TGTGCCATCAGTGACAGTCCCAATCAGCCCCAGCATTTT. Translation gives CAISDSPNQPQHF.

The rearrangement links TRBV27 to TRBJ2-7; 8 bases align to TRBD1. Germline lookup yields CDR1 MNHEY and CDR2 SMNVEV (reference sequence). This CDR3 region has 14 residues. V trimming: 8 bases; J trimming: 0 bases; junction bases outside the gene matches: 6. The CDR3, as DNA: TGTGCCAGCGCGCCCAGGGGGCCCTCCTACGAGCAGTACTTC. It translates to CASAPRGPSYEQYF.

This clone was picked up one time. The chain recombines TRBV2 with TRBJ1-5, with TRBD1 matching over 7 bases. The germline CDR1 and CDR2 sequences are SNHLY and FYNNEI. V was pared by 5 bases and J by 1 base, with 5 bases of the junction left unmatched. CDR3 length: 15 amino acids. The CDR3 region is CASSLDRASNQPQHF. CDR3 in DNA: TGTGCCAGCAGTCTAGACAGGGCCAGCAATCAGCCCCAGCATTTT. Complete variable domain (other parts from reference TRBV2 and TRBJ1-5): EPEVTQTPSHQVTQMGQEVILRCVPISNHLYFYWYRQILGQKVEFLVSFYNNEISEKSEIFDDQFSVERPDGSNFTLKIRSTKLEDSAMYFCASSLDRASNQPQHFGDGTRLSIL.

V usage is TRBV7-2 and J usage is TRBJ2-2; maybe TRBD2 (6 bases). V was pared by 1 base and J by 1 base, with 13 bases between. Germline-derived CDR1 and CDR2 are SGHTA and FQGNSA. The CDR3 sequence is 17 residues long. CDR3 coding DNA: TGTGCCAGCAGCTTAGTCTCTTCGGGACTGAACACCGGGGAGCTGTTTTTT. Its protein is CASSLVSSGLNTGELFF.

This chain uses TRBV6-5 with TRBJ1-5; D not certain. CDR3 length: 15 amino acids. Trimming pared 6 bases from V and 0 bases from J, leaving 12 bases between. Germline values: CDR1 MNHEY, CDR2 SVGAGI. The CDR3 spells CASSSLPYSNQPQHF. The CDR3 coding sequence is TGTGCCAGCAGCTCCCTCCCTTATAGCAATCAGCCCCAGCATTTT.

V and J are TRBV6-5 and TRBJ1-6; 7 bases match TRBD1. There are 13 residues in the CDR3. V lost 11 bases, J lost 5 bases, and 6 bases stayed unmatched. Germline V gene data show CDR1 as MNHEY and CDR2 as SVGAGI. The CDR3 is CAGTDRDNSPLHF. The CDR3, as DNA: TGTGCCGGCACCGACAGGGATAATTCACCCCTCCACTTT.

A few counts support this clone. The chain is built from TRBV18 and TRBJ1-1; maybe TRBD1 (5 bases). V was trimmed by 1 base and J by 3 bases, leaving 9 bases between them. CDR3 size: 14 residues. Germline V gene data show CDR1 as KGHSH and CDR2 as LQKENI. In DNA form, the CDR3 reads TGTGCCAGCTCACCACGAGCGGGGGACACTGAAGCTTTCTTT. It yields the protein CASSPRAGDTEAFF.

V usage is TRBV10-3 and J usage is TRBJ1-2; D not resolved. With 6 bases removed from V and 1 base from J, the gap between germline ends came to 15 bases. The CDR3 contains 15 residues. Germline CDR1 and CDR2: ENHRY and SYGVKD. The CDR3 reads CAISSIGSFNYGYTF. Written as DNA, the CDR3 is TGTGCCATCAGCTCAATTGGTAGTTTTAACTATGGCTACACCTTC.

Comment on this clone: In the same sample, other DNA sequences code for this CDR3. This chain joins TRBV18 and TRBJ1-4; the match to TRBD1 covers 7 bases. This CDR3 is 14 amino acids long. Trimming removed 4 bases from V and 3 bases from J; junction bases left unmatched: 2. CDR1 and CDR2 from the germline V gene are KGHSH and LQKENI. CDR3 in amino acids: CASSQGAANEKLFF. The CDR3 nucleotides are TGTGCCAGCTCACAGGGGGCTGCTAATGAAAAACTGTTTTTT.

V gene TRBV29-1 combines with J gene TRBJ1-2, with D possibly TRBD1 on 6 matching bases. The germline V gene has CDR1 SQVTM and CDR2 ANQGSEA. Trimming removed 4 bases from V and 6 bases from J, with 12 bases in between. This CDR3 region has 12 residues. The CDR3 reads CSVGTATNGYTF. DNA of the CDR3: TGCAGCGTTGGGACAGCGACCAATGGCTACACCTTC.

The V and J genes are TRBV7-2 and TRBJ1-2; a possible D gene is TRBD1 (6 bases). This CDR3 contains 15 residues. CDR1 SGHTA and CDR2 FQGNSA come from the germline V gene. Trimming left V 1 base short and J 8 bases short, with 17 bases between. DNA of the CDR3: TGTGCCAGCAGCTTAGAAGAAGGCAGGGGCAGAGGCTACACCTTC. The encoded protein is CASSLEEGRGRGYTF. Filled out from reference TRBV7-2 and TRBJ1-2, the complete variable domain reads GAGVSQSPSNKVTEKGKDVELRCDPISGHTALYWYRQSLGQGLEFLIYFQGNSAPDKSGLPSDRFSAERTGGSVSTLTIQRTQQEDSAVYLCASSLEEGRGRGYTFGSGTRLTVV.

The rearrangement links TRBV19 to TRBJ1-5; D unresolved. Between the trimmed V and J ends, which lost 8 bases and 7 bases, there was a span of 3 bases. The CDR3 covers 9 residues. Germline lookup yields CDR1 LNHDA and CDR2 SQIVND (reference sequence). The CDR3 bases are TGTGCCAGTGGCCAGCCCCAGCATTTT. This encodes CASGQPQHF.

The rearrangement uses TRBV29-1 and TRBJ1-1; D is undetermined. V shed 0 bases and J shed 7 bases, with 6 bases lying between them. The CDR3 covers 11 residues. In germline, CDR1 is SQVTM, CDR2 ANQGSEA. CDR3 in DNA: TGCAGCGTTGAAGACGCACTTGAAGCTTTCTTT. Protein product: CSVEDALEAFF. Complete variable domain (other parts from reference TRBV29-1 and TRBJ1-1): SAVISQKPSRDICQRGTSLTIQCQVDSQVTMMFWYRQQPGQSLTLIATANQGSEATYESGFVIDKFPISRPNLTFSTLTVSNMSPEDSSIYLCSVEDALEAFFGQGTRLTVV.

The gene calls are TRBV6-2 or TRBV6-3 and TRBJ2-5; D may correspond to TRBD1 or TRBD2 (5 bases each). The CDR3 loop spans 13 amino acids. Germline V gives CDR1 MNHEY, CDR2 SVGEGT. Trimming took off 6 bases at V and 9 bases at J, with 17 bases between the two ends. The CDR3 region is CASSQGPGLSQYF. The CDR3 bases are TGTGCCAGCAGCCAGGGTCCGGGGTTGTCCCAGTACTTC.

The genes are TRBV5-1 and TRBJ1-6, with 9 bases aligning to TRBD1. V gave up 4 bases and J gave up 0 bases; unmatched junction bases: 11. The CDR3 spans 19 residues. Germline V gene lookup returns CDR1 SGHRS and CDR2 YFSETQ. The CDR3 here is CASSVGQGVSSSYNSPLHF. Written as DNA, the CDR3 is TGCGCCAGCAGCGTGGGACAGGGAGTCTCCTCCTCCTATAATTCACCCCTCCACTTT.

The V gene is TRBV6-1, the J gene TRBJ2-7; 8 bases map to TRBD1. The V gene end was trimmed by 3 bases and the J gene end by 11 bases; junction bases not matched to a gene: 3. The CDR3 extends over 11 amino acids. CDR1 is MNHNS and CDR2 is SASEGT in the germline V gene. The CDR3: CASSENRGEYF. The CDR3 bases are TGTGCCAGCAGTGAGAACAGGGGGGAGTACTTC.